The clone carrying this T cell receptor beta chain was picked up one time. In the original workflow: Nucleated cell counts were estimated from reference gene primer amplification. Sequencing was performed with immunoSEQ multiplex PCR; in TCRdb, only in-frame clones are kept and a portion is missing. The V and J calls and clone size are taken from that table; D and trimming were inferred from the DNA. The table lists roughly 120,000 clones, around four fifths of them singletons. This entry is derived from a study of blood T cell repertoires in COVID-19. Study context: Sites in the United States, Italy and Spain provided acute and convalescent COVID-19 samples. Sample material is recorded as cDNA or gDNA derived from T cells, B-cell-depleted T cells, or PBMCs.

CDR1 MDHEN and CDR2 SYDVKM come from the germline V gene. The CDR3 consists of 15 residues. Trimming took off 6 bases at V and 5 bases at J, with 19 bases between the two ends. The TCR originated in a woman aged 55-75 years with acute or convalescent COVID-19. The V and J genes are TRBV28 and TRBJ1-2; D may be TRBD1 (5 bases). The specimen sequenced was peripheral blood. This CDR3 is CASRSGERQPYGYTF. In nucleotides, the CDR3 is TGTGCCAGCAGGTCGGGTGAGCGACAGCCGTATGGCTACACCTTC.